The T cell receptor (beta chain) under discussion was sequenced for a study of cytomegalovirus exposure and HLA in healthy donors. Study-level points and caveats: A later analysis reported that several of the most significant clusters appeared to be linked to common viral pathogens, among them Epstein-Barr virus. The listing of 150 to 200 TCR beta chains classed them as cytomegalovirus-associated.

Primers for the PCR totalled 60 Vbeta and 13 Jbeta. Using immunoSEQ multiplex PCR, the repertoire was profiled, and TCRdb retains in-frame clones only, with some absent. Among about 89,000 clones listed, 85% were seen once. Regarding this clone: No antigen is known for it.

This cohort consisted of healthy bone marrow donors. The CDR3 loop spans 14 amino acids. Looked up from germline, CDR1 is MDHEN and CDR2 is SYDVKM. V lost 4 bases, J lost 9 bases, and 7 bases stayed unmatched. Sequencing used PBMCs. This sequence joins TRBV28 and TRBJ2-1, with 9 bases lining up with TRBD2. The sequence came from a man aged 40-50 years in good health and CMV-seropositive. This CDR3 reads CASSSPGLATEQFF. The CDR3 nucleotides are TGTGCCAGCAGTTCGCCGGGACTAGCAACTGAGCAGTTCTTC.